This TCR beta chain was obtained from a study of cytomegalovirus exposure and HLA in healthy donors. On this clone itself: Its specificity is not known.

The PCR was carried out with 60 Vbeta primers and 13 Jbeta primers. TCRdb's table, derived via immunoSEQ multiplex PCR, lists solely in-frame clones and lacks some. The data contain approximately 100,000 clones, approximately 68% of them singletons. V was clipped by 4 bases and J by 5 bases; unmatched bases: 4. The CDR3 is 14 residues long. Per the germline V gene, CDR1 is MNHNY and CDR2 is SVGAGI (reference sequence). Overall study findings and caveats: A previous analysis found most TCR beta V segments productive roughly 87% or roughly 30% of the time. The authors enumerated 180 or so TCR beta chains as linked to cytomegalovirus. As a later analysis showed, a missense DCLRE1C variant was linked to trimming of TCR beta V- and J-genes. Later analysis indicated greater clonal expansion among HLA-associated TCR beta chains than among equally common other chains.

The sample was PBMCs. The receptor's source is a woman aged 18-29 years in good health and CMV-seropositive. This rearrangement joins TRBV6-6 to TRBJ2-3; 9 bases align to TRBD1. CDR3 coding DNA: TGTGCCAGCAGTTTAGGACAGGGGATAGATACGCAGTATTTT. Translation gives CASSLGQGIDTQYF.